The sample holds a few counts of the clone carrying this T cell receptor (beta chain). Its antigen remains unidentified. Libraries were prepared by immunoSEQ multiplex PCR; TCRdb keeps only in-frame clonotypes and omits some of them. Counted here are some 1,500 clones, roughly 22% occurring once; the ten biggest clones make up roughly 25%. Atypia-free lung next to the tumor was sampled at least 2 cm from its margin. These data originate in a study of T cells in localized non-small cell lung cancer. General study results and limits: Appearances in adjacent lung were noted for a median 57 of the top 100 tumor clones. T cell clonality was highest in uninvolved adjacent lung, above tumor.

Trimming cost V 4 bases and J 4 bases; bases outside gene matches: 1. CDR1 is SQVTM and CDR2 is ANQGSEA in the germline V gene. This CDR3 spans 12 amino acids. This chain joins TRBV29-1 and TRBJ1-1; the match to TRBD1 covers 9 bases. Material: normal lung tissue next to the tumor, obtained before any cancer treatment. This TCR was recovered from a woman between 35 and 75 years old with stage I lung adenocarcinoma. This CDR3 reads CSVAGQGTEAFF. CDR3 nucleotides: TGCAGCGTTGCGGGACAGGGCACTGAAGCTTTCTTT.